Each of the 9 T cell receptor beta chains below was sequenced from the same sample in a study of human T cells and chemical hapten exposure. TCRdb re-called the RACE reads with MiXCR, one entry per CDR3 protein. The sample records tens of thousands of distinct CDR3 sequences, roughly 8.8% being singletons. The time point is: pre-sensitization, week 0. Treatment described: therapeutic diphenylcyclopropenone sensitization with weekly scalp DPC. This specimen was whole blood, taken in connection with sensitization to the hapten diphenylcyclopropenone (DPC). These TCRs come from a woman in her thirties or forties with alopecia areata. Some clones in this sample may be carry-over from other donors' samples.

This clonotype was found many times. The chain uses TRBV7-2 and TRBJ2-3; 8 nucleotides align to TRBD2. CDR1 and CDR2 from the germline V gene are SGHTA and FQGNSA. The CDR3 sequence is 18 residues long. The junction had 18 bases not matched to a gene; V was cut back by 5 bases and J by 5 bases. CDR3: CASSKGTNFRGRLDTQYF. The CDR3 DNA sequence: TGTGCCAGCAGCAAGGGGACGAACTTTCGCGGGAGGTTAGATACGCAGTATTTT.

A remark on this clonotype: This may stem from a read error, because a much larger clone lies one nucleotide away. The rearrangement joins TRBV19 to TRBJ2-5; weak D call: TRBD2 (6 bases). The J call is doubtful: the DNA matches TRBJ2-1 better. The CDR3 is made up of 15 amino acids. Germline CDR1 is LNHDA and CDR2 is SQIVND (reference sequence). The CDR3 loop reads CASRTGTRGEETQFF. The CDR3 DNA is TGTGCCAGTAGGACCGGGACGCGGGGAGAAGAGACCCAGTTCTTC.

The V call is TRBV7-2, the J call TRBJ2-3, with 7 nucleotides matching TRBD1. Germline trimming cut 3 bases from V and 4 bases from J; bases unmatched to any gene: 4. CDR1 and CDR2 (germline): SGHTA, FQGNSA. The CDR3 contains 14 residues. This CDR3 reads CASSFRTGPDTQYF. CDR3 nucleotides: TGTGCCAGCAGCTTTCGGACAGGCCCAGATACGCAGTATTTT.

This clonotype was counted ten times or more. CDR3 sequence (DNA): TGTGCCAGCAGCCCAAGTTTACAGGGGGGTCTTATCTATGGCTACACCTTC. Protein: CASSPSLQGGLIYGYTF. V gene TRBV14 combines with J gene TRBJ1-2; TRBD1 matches 8 bases. V shed 4 bases, J shed 4 bases, and the junction held 14 bases outside the gene matches. The CDR3 runs 17 residues. Germline V gene sequence: CDR1 SGHDN, CDR2 FVKESK.

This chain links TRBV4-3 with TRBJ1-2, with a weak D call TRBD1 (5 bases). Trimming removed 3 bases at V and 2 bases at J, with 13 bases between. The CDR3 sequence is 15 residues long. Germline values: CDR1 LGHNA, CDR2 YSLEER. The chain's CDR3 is CASSHTRDGNYGYTF. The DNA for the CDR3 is TGCGCCAGCAGCCATACCAGGGACGGGAACTATGGCTACACCTTC.

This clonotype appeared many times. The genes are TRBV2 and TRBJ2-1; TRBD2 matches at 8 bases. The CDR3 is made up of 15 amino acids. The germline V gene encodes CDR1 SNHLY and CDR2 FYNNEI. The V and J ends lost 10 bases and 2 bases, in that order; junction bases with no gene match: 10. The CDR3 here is CAIASGGRTYNEQFF. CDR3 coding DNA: TGTGCCATAGCCTCGGGGGGGCGGACCTACAATGAGCAGTTCTTC.

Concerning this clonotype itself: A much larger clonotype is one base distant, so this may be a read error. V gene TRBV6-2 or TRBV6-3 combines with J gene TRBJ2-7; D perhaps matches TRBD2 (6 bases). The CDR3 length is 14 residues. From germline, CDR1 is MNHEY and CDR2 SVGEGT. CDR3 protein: CVSSYFGRGREQYF. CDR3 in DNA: TGTGTCAGCAGTTACTTCGGTCGGGGGAGGGAGCAGTACTTC.

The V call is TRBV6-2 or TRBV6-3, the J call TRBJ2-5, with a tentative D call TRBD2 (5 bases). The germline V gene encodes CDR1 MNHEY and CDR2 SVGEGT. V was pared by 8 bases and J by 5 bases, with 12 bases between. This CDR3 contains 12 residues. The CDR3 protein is CASALRRETQYF. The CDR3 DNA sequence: TGTGCCAGCGCCTTACGGAGGGAGACCCAGTACTTC.

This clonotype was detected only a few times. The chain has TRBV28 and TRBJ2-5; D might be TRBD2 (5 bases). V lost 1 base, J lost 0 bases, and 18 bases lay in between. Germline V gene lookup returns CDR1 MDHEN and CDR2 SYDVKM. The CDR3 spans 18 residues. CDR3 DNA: TGTGCCAGCAGTTTATTTGAAGCGGCATCGGGGTACCAAGAGACCCAGTACTTC. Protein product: CASSLFEAASGYQETQYF.